The 28 T cell receptor beta chains below come from one sample, sequenced in a study of cytomegalovirus exposure and HLA in healthy donors. Both 60 Vbeta primers and 13 Jbeta primers went into the PCR. Using immunoSEQ multiplex PCR, the repertoire was profiled, and TCRdb retains in-frame clones only, with some absent. The data hold roughly 250,000 clones, with 84% observed a single time. The specimen sequenced was PBMCs. The receptors here all came from a woman between 35 and 50 years old in good health and CMV-seropositive.

The J gene is TRBJ1-4, the V gene TRBV5-1; TRBD1 agrees at 7 bases. Germline V gene lookup returns CDR1 SGHRS and CDR2 YFSETQ. This CDR3 region has 15 residues. V gave up 1 base and J gave up 5 bases; unmatched junction bases: 5. The CDR3 DNA reads as TGCGCCAGCAGCTTGCGTTCAGGGGGAAATGAAAAACTGTTTTTT. Translation gives CASSLRSGGNEKLFF.

The chain couples TRBV7-2 to TRBJ2-7; possible D gene TRBD1, 6 bases. Trimming stripped 2 bases from V and 6 bases from J, with 11 bases between. This CDR3 is built from 13 residues. Germline-derived CDR1 and CDR2 are SGHTA and FQGNSA. The CDR3 sequence: CASSLRGQREQYF. The DNA for the CDR3 is TGTGCCAGCAGCTTAAGAGGACAGCGCGAGCAGTACTTC.

The chain combines TRBV27 with TRBJ2-1; D possibly corresponds to TRBD1 (5 bases). Trimming removed 6 bases from V and 7 bases from J, with 16 bases in between. The CDR3 sequence is 14 residues long. The germline gives CDR1 MNHEY, CDR2 SMNVEV (reference sequence). Written as DNA, the CDR3 is TGTGCCAGCAGGGAACCGACAGTCTTTAATGAGCAGTTCTTC. It is translated as CASREPTVFNEQFF.

The chain links TRBV6-1 to TRBJ1-6; TRBD1 matches at 8 bases. This CDR3 has 14 residues. Germline V gene data show CDR1 as MNHNS and CDR2 as SASEGT. Trimming cost V 4 bases and J 7 bases; bases outside gene matches: 3. The CDR3 sequence: CASSAGQENSPLHF. The CDR3 DNA is TGTGCCAGCAGTGCGGGACAGGAGAATTCACCCCTCCACTTT.

The V gene is TRBV2, the J gene TRBJ1-6; TRBD1 might be the D (5 bases). CDR3 length: 15 amino acids. Germline values: CDR1 SNHLY, CDR2 FYNNEI. The ends were cut back, 7 bases at V and 5 bases at J, with 15 bases in the middle. DNA of the CDR3: TGTGCCAGCAATCCCAGCGACAGCCATAATTCACCCCTCCACTTT. It specifies CASNPSDSHNSPLHF.

The chain employs TRBV25-1 and TRBJ2-1; TRBD2 matches at 16 bases. The length of the CDR3 is 18 residues. V was pared by 5 bases and J by 8 bases, with 12 bases of the junction left unmatched. CDR1 MGHDK and CDR2 SYGVNS come from the germline V gene. The CDR3 is CASSLSGTSGRARYEQFF. The DNA for the CDR3 is TGTGCCAGCAGTCTATCCGGGACTAGCGGGAGGGCCAGGTATGAGCAGTTCTTC.

This clone has only one observation. The J gene is TRBJ2-5, the V gene TRBV2, with 7 bases identical to TRBD2. The CDR3 is made up of 14 amino acids. The ends lost 7 bases at V and 2 bases at J; junction bases unmatched: 7. CDR1 and CDR2 from the germline V gene are SNHLY and FYNNEI. The CDR3 protein is CASKRGLGQETQYF. CDR3 DNA sequence: TGTGCCAGCAAGAGAGGACTAGGGCAAGAGACCCAGTACTTC.

This clone was detected a few times. The rearrangement joins TRBV7-7 to TRBJ2-3; 10 bases fit TRBD2. J was trimmed by 4 bases and V by 5 bases; bases with no gene match: 6. The germline V gene encodes CDR1 SSHAT and CDR2 FNYEAQ (reference sequence). This CDR3 region has 15 residues. The CDR3 DNA follows: TGTGCCAGCAGCCTAACTAGCGGGACGGCAGATACGCAGTATTTT. This encodes CASSLTSGTADTQYF.

The CDR3 loop reads CASGLVVGANTGELFF. CDR3 DNA: TGTGCTAGTGGTTTGGTAGTAGGGGCGAACACCGGGGAGCTGTTTTTT. The chain couples TRBV12-5 to TRBJ2-2, with D perhaps matching TRBD1 (5 bases). CDR1 and CDR2 from the germline V gene are LGHNT and FRNRAP. The CDR3 consists of 16 residues. Trimming took off 0 bases at V and 0 bases at J, with 8 bases between the two ends. The entire variable domain, with the rest obtained from reference TRBV12-5 and TRBJ2-2, is as follows: DARVTQTPRHKVTEMGQEVTMRCQPILGHNTVFWYRQTMMQGLELLAYFRNRAPLDDSGMPKDRFSAEMPDATLATLKIQPSEPRDSAVYFCASGLVVGANTGELFFGEGSRLTVL.

The J gene is TRBJ1-2, the V gene TRBV12-5; tentatively, D is TRBD1 (5 bases). The CDR3 loop spans 16 amino acids. Germline V gives CDR1 LGHNT, CDR2 FRNRAP. V gave up 4 bases and J gave up 0 bases, with 15 bases separating them. CDR3 in amino acids: CASGSSLTVTNYGYTF. DNA for the CDR3: TGTGCTAGTGGTTCGTCCTTGACAGTTACTAACTATGGCTACACCTTC.

This clone was observed a few times. This chain joins TRBV7-8 and TRBJ1-3, with D possibly TRBD1 on 5 matching bases. This CDR3 region has 16 residues. Trimming cost V 2 bases and J 0 bases, with 11 bases left between them. Germline CDR1 is SGHVS and CDR2 is FQNEAQ. The CDR3 region has the DNA TGTGCCAGCAGCTTATCTCTACAGGTCTCTGGAAACACCATATATTTT. Translating it yields CASSLSLQVSGNTIYF.

The rearrangement links TRBV9 to TRBJ2-1; D perhaps matches TRBD1 (6 bases). Looked up from germline, CDR1 is SGDLS and CDR2 is YYNGEE. V lost 3 bases to trimming and J lost 7 bases, with 17 bases between them. The CDR3 length is 15 residues. CDR3 nucleotides: TGTGCCAGCAGCGCCCGGGACACCCCGTGGAATGAGCAGTTCTTC. Its translation is CASSARDTPWNEQFF. Using reference TRBV9 and TRBJ2-1 for the parts outside the CDR3, the full variable domain is DSGVTQTPKHLITATGQRVTLRCSPRSGDLSVYWYQQSLDQGLQFLIQYYNGEERAKGNILERFSAQQFPDLHSELNLSSLELGDSALYFCASSARDTPWNEQFFGPGTRLTVL.

This chain connects TRBV7-9 to TRBJ1-6; TRBD1 matches at 7 bases. The CDR3 covers 14 residues. The germline V gene encodes CDR1 SEHNR and CDR2 FQNEAQ (reference sequence). V lost 5 bases to trimming and J lost 14 bases; unmatched junction nucleotides: 12. CDR3 loop: CASSPQGSVEALHF. CDR3 in DNA: TGTGCCAGCAGCCCACAGGGGTCAGTGGAGGCCCTCCACTTT.

This chain connects TRBV25-1 to TRBJ2-3; 7 bases fit TRBD2. CDR1 and CDR2 from the germline V gene are MGHDK and SYGVNS. This CDR3 region has 15 residues. V lost 5 bases and J lost 0; bases outside the gene matches: 5. The CDR3 DNA reads as TGTGCCAGCAGTACGCGGGAGAACAGCACAGATACGCAGTATTTT. Protein sequence: CASSTRENSTDTQYF.

V gene TRBV19 combines with J gene TRBJ1-5; D is uncertain. CDR1 is LNHDA, CDR2 SQIVND, per germline (reference sequence). Between the trimmed V and J ends, which lost 6 bases and 1 base, there was a span of 4 bases. The CDR3 consists of 12 residues. The CDR3 nucleotides read TGTGCCAGTAGCCTCAGCAATCAGCCCCAGCATTTT. Amino acid sequence: CASSLSNQPQHF.

The gene calls are TRBV28 and TRBJ2-6; TRBD1 aligns across 8 bases. The germline CDR1 and CDR2 sequences are MDHEN and SYDVKM. Trimming cost V 3 bases and J 3 bases; bases outside gene matches: 7. The CDR3 is made up of 17 amino acids. The CDR3 loop is CASSLAGGFLGANVLTF. CDR3 in DNA: TGTGCCAGCAGTTTGGCAGGGGGCTTTCTTGGGGCCAACGTCCTGACTTTC.

This chain uses TRBV7-9 with TRBJ1-5; D might be TRBD1 (6 bases). Germline-derived CDR1 and CDR2 are SEHNR and FQNEAQ (reference sequence). The V gene lost 1 base and the J gene lost 4 bases, with 11 bases spanning the gap. The CDR3 has 15 amino acids. The CDR3 spells CASSLGRDKNQPQHF. The CDR3 nucleotides are TGTGCCAGCAGCTTAGGCCGGGACAAGAATCAGCCCCAGCATTTT.

The chain carries TRBV4-3 and TRBJ2-3; tentative D call: TRBD2 (5 bases). Trimming removed 4 bases at V and 2 bases at J, with 16 bases between. There are 16 residues in the CDR3. Germline assignment: CDR1 LGHNA and CDR2 YSLEER. The CDR3 loop reads CASSREASGATDTQYF. As DNA, the CDR3 is TGCGCCAGCAGCCGTGAGGCCAGCGGAGCCACAGATACGCAGTATTTT.

This chain connects TRBV6-6 to TRBJ2-5, with a possible D match to TRBD1 (6 bases). The CDR3 runs to 15 residues. V was shortened by 6 bases and J by 1 base, with 15 bases between the two germline ends. Germline CDR1 and CDR2: MNHNY and SVGAGI (reference sequence). The CDR3 DNA sequence: TGTGCCAGCAGACCAGGGGAAGGGGGCCAAGAGACCCAGTACTTC. This gives the protein CASRPGEGGQETQYF.

This chain connects TRBV10-3 to TRBJ2-7; no clear D. The germline gives CDR1 ENHRY, CDR2 SYGVKD. The CDR3 loop spans 12 amino acids. V was shortened by 4 bases and J by 1 base, with 5 bases between the two germline ends. The CDR3 DNA reads as TGTGCCATCAGTGGTTCGTCCTACGAGCAGTACTTC. Translation gives CAISGSSYEQYF.

The rearrangement joins TRBV6-6 to TRBJ2-5; D perhaps matches TRBD2 (6 bases). Trimming left V 2 bases short and J 5 bases short, with 12 bases between. Germline V lookup: CDR1 MNHNY, CDR2 SVGAGI (reference sequence). The CDR3 is made up of 14 amino acids. CDR3 bases: TGTGCCAGCAGTTACGACTACGCGGGGGAGACCCAGTACTTC. As protein: CASSYDYAGETQYF.

The gene calls are TRBV5-1 and TRBJ2-4; no reliable D call. Germline V gives CDR1 SGHRS, CDR2 YFSETQ. The ends were cut back, 8 bases at V and 4 bases at J, with 7 bases in the middle. This CDR3 has 11 amino acids. The CDR3 is CARLSKNIQYF. In nucleotides, the CDR3 is TGCGCCAGGTTGTCAAAAAACATTCAGTACTTC.

The chain combines TRBV19 with TRBJ2-7; tentatively, D is TRBD1 (6 bases). Germline V gene data show CDR1 as LNHDA and CDR2 as SQIVND (reference sequence). This CDR3 spans 12 amino acids. Trimming took 6 bases from V and 3 from J, leaving 9 bases between them. CDR3 protein: CASRGDIYEQYF. CDR3 nucleotides: TGTGCCAGTAGAGGGGACATCTACGAGCAGTACTTC.

This chain joins TRBV12-5 and TRBJ1-3, with TRBD1 matching 9 bases. The CDR3 spans 12 residues. Trimming took 7 bases from V and 7 from J; bases not matched to a gene: 2. CDR1 and CDR2 (germline): LGHNT, FRNRAP. The chain's CDR3 is CASVGQGNTIYF. DNA for the CDR3: TGTGCTAGTGTAGGACAGGGGAACACCATATATTTT.

Points on this clone: It is likely a read error, because the conserved phenylalanine at the end of the CDR3 is missing. The chain joins TRBV6-1 to TRBJ2-7; the D gene is possibly TRBD1 (5 bases). From germline, CDR1 is MNHNS and CDR2 SASEGT. Between the trimmed V and J ends, which lost 6 bases and 8 bases, there was a span of 14 bases. This CDR3 has 12 amino acids. CDR3 amino acids: CASSPYQGKQYL. DNA of the CDR3: TGTGCCAGCAGCCCCTATCAGGGAAAGCAGTACCTC.

The CDR3 DNA reads as TGCGCCAGCAGCTACGGGACTAGCGGGAGTGCCTACGAGCAGTACTTC. As protein: CASSYGTSGSAYEQYF. The rearrangement links TRBV5-1 to TRBJ2-7; TRBD2 matches at 14 bases. From germline, CDR1 is SGHRS and CDR2 YFSETQ. Unmatched junction bases numbered 4, after V lost 3 bases and J lost 2 bases. The CDR3 is 16 residues long.

This clone was recorded once. The chain couples TRBV19 to TRBJ2-5, with D possibly matching TRBD2 (6 bases). CDR3 length: 15 amino acids. Deletions cut 5 bases from V and 5 bases from J, with 18 bases between. Germline assignment: CDR1 LNHDA and CDR2 SQIVND (reference sequence). In nucleotides, the CDR3 is TGTGCCAGTAGTGATGGGGCGACTAGTCGGGAGACCCAGTACTTC. Protein: CASSDGATSRETQYF.

V is TRBV18 and J is TRBJ2-2, with no clear D. Germline CDR1 is KGHSH and CDR2 is LQKENI. The CDR3 covers 13 residues. With 2 bases removed from V and 6 bases from J, the gap between germline ends came to 7 bases. In DNA, the CDR3 is TGTGCCAGCTCACCAGAGACATCCGGGGAGCTGTTTTTT. Translated: CASSPETSGELFF. The variable domain in full, with the rest retrieved from reference TRBV18 and TRBJ2-2, is NAGVMQNPRHLVRRRGQEARLRCSPMKGHSHVYWYRQLPEEGLKFMVYLQKENIIDESGMPKERFSAEFPKEGPSILRIQQVVRGDSAAYFCASSPETSGELFFGEGSRLTVL.